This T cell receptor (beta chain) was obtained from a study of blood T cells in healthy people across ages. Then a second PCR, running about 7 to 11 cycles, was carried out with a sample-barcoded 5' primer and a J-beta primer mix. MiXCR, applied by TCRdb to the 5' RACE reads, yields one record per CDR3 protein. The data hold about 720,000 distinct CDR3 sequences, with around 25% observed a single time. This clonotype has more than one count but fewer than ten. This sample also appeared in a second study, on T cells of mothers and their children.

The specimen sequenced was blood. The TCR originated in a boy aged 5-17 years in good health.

The CDR3, as DNA: TGTGCCAGCAGCTTAGGGCTGAACTCTGGAAACACCATATATTTT. Its protein product is CASSLGLNSGNTIYF. The chain links TRBV7-8 to TRBJ1-3; D uncertain. Trimming shortened V by 1 base and J by 0 bases, and 7 bases separated the two germline ends. This CDR3 contains 15 residues. Germline CDR1 and CDR2: SGHVS and FQNEAQ. Full variable domain (outside the CDR3, taken from reference TRBV7-8 and TRBJ1-3): GAGVSQSPRYKVAKRGQDVALRCDPISGHVSLFWYQQALGQGPEFLTYFQNEAQLDKSGLPSDRFFAERPEGSVSTLKIQRTQQEDSAVYLCASSLGLNSGNTIYFGEGSWLTVV.